This TCR beta chain was captured by sequencing in a study of shared clonotypes between healthy human individuals. In regard to this clone: Its antigen is undetermined.

Whole-study results and caveats: Depth of sequencing was expected to influence donor clonotype sharing. Naive CD4 clonotypes were shared across several donors at about 5.3%.

V was pared by 5 bases and J by 4 bases, with 15 bases between. Per the germline V gene, CDR1 is SGHRS and CDR2 is YFSETQ. This CDR3 has 14 amino acids. Data came from immunoSEQ multiplex PCR; TCRdb stores just in-frame clones and leaves some out. The data contain 2,500,000 or so clones, 85% to 95% of them singletons. This sequence originates from a man aged 18 to 30 in good health. Some clones in this sample may be carry-over from other donors' samples. The chain couples TRBV5-1 to TRBJ1-2, with D possibly being TRBD1 (6 bases). The sample taken for sequencing was naive CD4+ T cells from PBMCs. Subset in this sample: CD45RA+ positively selected. The CDR3 DNA reads TGCGCCAGCAGACACCCAGGACAGTCCTATGGCTACACCTTC. Protein: CASRHPGQSYGYTF.